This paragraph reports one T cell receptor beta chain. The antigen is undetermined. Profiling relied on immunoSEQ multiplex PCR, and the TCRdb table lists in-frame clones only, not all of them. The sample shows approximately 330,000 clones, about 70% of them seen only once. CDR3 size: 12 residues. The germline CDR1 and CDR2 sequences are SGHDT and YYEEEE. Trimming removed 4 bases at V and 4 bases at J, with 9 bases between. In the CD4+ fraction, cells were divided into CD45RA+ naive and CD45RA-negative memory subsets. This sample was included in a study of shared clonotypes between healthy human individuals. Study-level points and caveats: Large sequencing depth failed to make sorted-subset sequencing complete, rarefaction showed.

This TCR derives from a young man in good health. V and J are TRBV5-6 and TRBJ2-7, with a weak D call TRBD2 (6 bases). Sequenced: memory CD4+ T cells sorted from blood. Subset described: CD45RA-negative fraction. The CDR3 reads CASSIGLYEQYF. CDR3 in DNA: TGTGCCAGCAGCATCGGACTATACGAGCAGTACTTC.